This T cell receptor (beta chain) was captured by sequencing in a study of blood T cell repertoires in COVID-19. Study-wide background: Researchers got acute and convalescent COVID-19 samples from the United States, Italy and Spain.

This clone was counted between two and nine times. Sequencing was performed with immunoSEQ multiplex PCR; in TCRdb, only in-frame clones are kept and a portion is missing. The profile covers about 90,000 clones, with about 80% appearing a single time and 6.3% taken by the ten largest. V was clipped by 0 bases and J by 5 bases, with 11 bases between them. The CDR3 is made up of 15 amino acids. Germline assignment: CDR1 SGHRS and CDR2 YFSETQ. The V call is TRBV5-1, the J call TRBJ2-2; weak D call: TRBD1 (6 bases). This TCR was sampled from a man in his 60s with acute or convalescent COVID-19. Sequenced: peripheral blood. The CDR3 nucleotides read TGCGCCAGCAGCTTGGAAGGGGGAACAACCGGGGAGCTGTTTTTT. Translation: CASSLEGGTTGELFF.